This T cell receptor (beta chain) was captured in a study of CD8 T cells in ankylosing spondylitis. Findings and caveats of the study: Within peripheral blood, clones linked to disease were CD8+ and relatively rare. Significantly higher representation of disease-linked clones was reported for matched ankylosing spondylitis synovial fluid. Ankylosing spondylitis blood seemed to carry a telltale TCR beta motif made of seven or eight highly homologous variants.

Quantitative 5'-RACE with molecular barcodes produced the TCR beta libraries. TCRdb analysed the 5' RACE reads with MiXCR anew, one entry per CDR3 protein. The top ten clones hold about 20% of a sample with about 750,000 distinct CDR3 sequences, over 15% of them seen once. Trimming at V came to 4 bases and at J to 7 bases, leaving 23 bases not matched to a gene. Germline V gene lookup returns CDR1 SQVTM and CDR2 ANQGSEA. This CDR3 spans 18 amino acids. This clonotype was observed a few times. Antigen specificity is unknown. The chain combines TRBV29-1 with TRBJ2-5; 8 positions match TRBD2. This TCR came from a male donor with ankylosing spondylitis. Sequencing was carried out using blood, either unsorted or a sorted T cell fraction (not recorded which). The CDR3 DNA reads as TGCAGCGTTGGGGGAGTCGGGAGGGCCAACTATGAGAGGGGGACCCAGTACTTC. Translating gives CSVGGVGRANYERGTQYF.